Detailed here is one T cell receptor (beta chain). The CDR3 runs to 17 residues. The V gene's germline CDR1 is MGHRA and CDR2 YSYEKL. Losses at the gene ends were 4 bases for V and 0 bases for J; bases not matched to a gene: 8. This specimen comes from a study of lymphopenia after photon versus proton radiotherapy. Clones were sequenced by immunoSEQ multiplex PCR, and TCRdb holds only the in-frame ones, with some missing. The sample lists about 83,000 clones, around 82% occurring once. This receptor was identified in a man between 60 and 75 years old with pancreatic cancer. V is TRBV4-1 and J is TRBJ2-1; TRBD1 matches at 8 bases. The sequenced sample was peripheral blood, obtained from a patient treated with proton-based radiotherapy. This chain's CDR3 is CASSPGQGRRSYNEQFF. CDR3 sequence (DNA): TGCGCCAGCAGCCCCGGACAGGGCCGTCGCTCCTACAATGAGCAGTTCTTC.